The rows below give T cell receptor beta chains drawn from one sample of a study of T cell responses to AZD1222 COVID-19 vaccine. The assay was immunoSEQ multiplex PCR, and TCRdb's table has in-frame clones only and misses some. This table holds more than 100,000 clones, roughly 90% found once. The specimen was peripheral blood, collected on day 0 of AZD1222 vaccination. The source is an adult in good health. CDR3s include the opening cysteine and the closing phenylalanine or tryptophan. D genes are given only for firm matches. Some rows have no size entry. The others give once, few or many, or a class for an expanded clone.

V gene: TRBV2; D gene: NA; J gene: TRBJ1-1; clone size: NA; CDR3 protein: CASSPVRVALGTEAFF; CDR3 DNA: TGTGCCAGCAGCCCGGTTAGGGTCGCATTGGGCACTGAAGCTTTCTTT
V gene: TRBV5-1; D gene: TRBD2; J gene: TRBJ2-5; clone size: NA; CDR3 protein: CASSLAGGYQETQYF; CDR3 DNA: TGCGCCAGCAGCTTGGCGGGGGGGTACCAAGAGACCCAGTACTTC
V gene: TRBV11-1; D gene: TRBD1; J gene: TRBJ1-4; clone size: once; CDR3 protein: CASSRRGGQAAEKLFF; CDR3 DNA: TGTGCCAGCAGCCGCCGCGGGGGACAGGCAGCTGAAAAACTGTTTTTT
V gene: TRBV9; D gene: NA; J gene: TRBJ2-3; clone size: NA; CDR3 protein: CASSPGTFSSTDTQYF; CDR3 DNA: TGTGCCAGCAGCCCCGGGACTTTTTCTAGCACAGATACGCAGTATTTT
V gene: TRBV19; D gene: TRBD2; J gene: TRBJ2-7; clone size: NA; CDR3 protein: CASSPGTSGRGEQYF; CDR3 DNA: TGTGCCAGTAGTCCCGGGACTAGCGGGAGAGGGGAGCAGTACTTC
V gene: TRBV6-5; D gene: TRBD1; J gene: TRBJ2-7; clone size: NA; CDR3 protein: CASSYSRTGIEQYF; CDR3 DNA: TGTGCCAGCAGTTACTCTAGGACAGGGATCGAGCAGTACTTC
V gene: TRBV29-1; D gene: NA; J gene: TRBJ2-7; clone size: once; CDR3 protein: CSVQGRVTYEQYF; CDR3 DNA: TGCAGCGTACAAGGGCGGGTGACCTACGAGCAGTACTTC
V gene: TRBV7-9; D gene: TRBD1; J gene: TRBJ1-4; clone size: NA; CDR3 protein: CASSLEGQPNEKLFF; CDR3 DNA: TGTGCCAGCAGCTTGGAGGGACAGCCTAATGAAAAACTGTTTTTT
V gene: TRBV12-5; D gene: NA; J gene: TRBJ2-7; clone size: NA; CDR3 protein: CASGLRVGVEYEQYF; CDR3 DNA: TGTGCTAGTGGTTTACGTGTTGGGGTGGAATACGAGCAGTACTTC
V gene: TRBV9; D gene: NA; J gene: TRBJ1-2; clone size: NA; CDR3 protein: CASSGGSYGYTF; CDR3 DNA: TGTGCCAGCAGCGGGGGGTCCTATGGCTACACCTTC
V gene: TRBV5-4; D gene: NA; J gene: TRBJ2-7; clone size: NA; CDR3 protein: CASSLEQGREQYF; CDR3 DNA: TGTGCCAGCAGCTTGGAACAGGGTCGTGAGCAGTACTTC
V gene: TRBV28; D gene: TRBD1; J gene: TRBJ2-1; clone size: NA; CDR3 protein: CASRGRDRELVDEQFF; CDR3 DNA: TGTGCCAGCAGAGGACGGGACAGGGAGTTAGTGGATGAGCAGTTCTTC
V gene: TRBV11-2; D gene: NA; J gene: TRBJ2-1; clone size: NA; CDR3 protein: CASSLDRNEQFF; CDR3 DNA: TGTGCCAGCAGCCTTGATAGAAATGAGCAGTTCTTC
V gene: TRBV6-6; D gene: NA; J gene: TRBJ1-1; clone size: NA; CDR3 protein: CASSYSMNTEAFF; CDR3 DNA: TGTGCCAGCAGTTACTCCATGAACACTGAAGCTTTCTTT
V gene: TRBV12-3/TRBV12-4; D gene: NA; J gene: TRBJ1-1; clone size: NA; CDR3 protein: CASIGLSGTEAFF; CDR3 DNA: TGTGCCAGCATAGGGTTGAGTGGCACTGAAGCTTTCTTT
V gene: TRBV24-1; D gene: TRBD2; J gene: TRBJ2-1; clone size: NA; CDR3 protein: CATSVSLSGAAYNEQFF; CDR3 DNA: TGTGCCACCAGTGTGTCCCTTAGCGGGGCAGCCTACAATGAGCAGTTCTTC
V gene: TRBV18; D gene: TRBD2; J gene: TRBJ2-1; clone size: NA; CDR3 protein: CASAGLAGGYNEQFF; CDR3 DNA: TGTGCCAGCGCGGGGCTAGCGGGGGGCTACAATGAGCAGTTCTTC
V gene: TRBV6-7; D gene: NA; J gene: TRBJ2-5; clone size: few; CDR3 protein: CASSYRRDYQETQYF; CDR3 DNA: TGTGCCAGCAGTTACCGCCGGGACTACCAAGAGACCCAGTACTTC
V gene: TRBV2; D gene: NA; J gene: TRBJ1-2; clone size: few; CDR3 protein: CASSEALGADYGYTF; CDR3 DNA: TGTGCCAGCAGTGAAGCGCTGGGGGCGGACTATGGCTACACCTTC
V gene: TRBV5-1; D gene: NA; J gene: TRBJ1-1; clone size: NA; CDR3 protein: CASSPQESAEAFF; CDR3 DNA: TGCGCCAGCAGCCCCCAGGAGAGTGCTGAAGCTTTCTTT
V gene: TRBV3-1/TRBV3-2; D gene: TRBD1; J gene: TRBJ1-1; clone size: NA; CDR3 protein: CASSSRQGAWTEAFF; CDR3 DNA: TGTGCCAGCAGCTCGCGACAGGGGGCTTGGACTGAAGCTTTCTTT
V gene: TRBV11-3; D gene: TRBD2; J gene: TRBJ2-3; clone size: NA; CDR3 protein: CASSFRTSGHTTDTQYF; CDR3 DNA: TGTGCCAGCAGCTTTCGGACTAGCGGGCATACCACAGATACGCAGTATTTT
V gene: TRBV18; D gene: NA; J gene: TRBJ1-5; clone size: NA; CDR3 protein: CASSPNQGGDQPQHF; CDR3 DNA: TGTGCCAGCTCGCCCAACCAGGGTGGCGATCAGCCCCAGCATTTT
V gene: TRBV6-1; D gene: NA; J gene: TRBJ1-2; clone size: NA; CDR3 protein: CASSEAAGRGTYGYTF; CDR3 DNA: TGTGCCAGCAGTGAAGCGGCAGGACGGGGAACCTATGGCTACACCTTC
V gene: TRBV4-1; D gene: NA; J gene: TRBJ2-7; clone size: NA; CDR3 protein: CASSQRDSRYEQYF; CDR3 DNA: TGCGCCAGCAGCCAACGGGACTCACGATACGAGCAGTACTTC
V gene: TRBV2; D gene: NA; J gene: TRBJ1-6; clone size: NA; CDR3 protein: CASTERQGRSPLHF; CDR3 DNA: TGTGCCAGCACCGAGAGGCAGGGCCGGTCACCCCTCCACTTT
V gene: TRBV19; D gene: NA; J gene: TRBJ1-5; clone size: NA; CDR3 protein: CASRGGGNQPQHF; CDR3 DNA: TGTGCCAGTAGAGGGGGGGGGAATCAGCCCCAGCATTTT
V gene: TRBV10-1; D gene: TRBD2; J gene: TRBJ2-1; clone size: NA; CDR3 protein: CASSSGGSYNEQFF; CDR3 DNA: TGCGCCAGCAGTAGCGGGGGCAGCTACAATGAGCAGTTCTTC
V gene: TRBV29-1; D gene: NA; J gene: TRBJ1-2; clone size: NA; CDR3 protein: CSVERGARGSYGYTF; CDR3 DNA: TGCAGCGTTGAACGTGGGGCCAGGGGATCTTATGGCTACACCTTC
V gene: TRBV5-1; D gene: NA; J gene: TRBJ2-1; clone size: NA; CDR3 protein: CASRGGRYNEQFF; CDR3 DNA: TGCGCCAGCAGAGGGGGGCGATACAATGAGCAGTTCTTC
V gene: TRBV2; D gene: NA; J gene: TRBJ2-2; clone size: NA; CDR3 protein: CASSEVRAATGELFF; CDR3 DNA: TGTGCCAGCAGTGAGGTCAGGGCGGCCACCGGGGAGCTGTTTTTT